These T cell receptor beta chains were read from a single sample in a study of control samples from healthy donors and cancer patients. The protocol was immunoSEQ multiplex PCR, while the TCRdb copy is restricted to in-frame clones and leaves out a portion. The sample holds over 85,000 clones; 85% to 95% are singletons and the top ten take over 1.3%. The sample comprised blood. Receptor source: a woman younger than 45 in good health. Each CDR3 is given with its conserved first and last residue. The D gene is left open where the match is weak. Only some rows state a clone size, as once, few, many or a class for expanded clones.

D	size	length	J	V	DNA	CDR3
-	-	15	TRBJ1-1	TRBV6-1	TGTGCCAGCAGTGAACTTGACAGGAGGAACACTGAAGCTTTCTTT	CASSELDRRNTEAFF
-	-	16	TRBJ1-6	TRBV6-1	TGTGCCAGCAGTGAAAGTAGTCCAGGATATAATTCACCCCTCCACTTT	CASSESSPGYNSPLHF
-	-	10	TRBJ1-1	TRBV7-9	TGTGCCAGCGGGAACACTGAAGCTTTCTTT	CASGNTEAFF
TRBD1	-	17	TRBJ1-1	TRBV5-1	TGCGCCAGCGGACTCAGACAGGGGGAAAAAGGGGGCACTGAAGCTTTCTTT	CASGLRQGEKGGTEAFF
TRBD1	-	15	TRBJ1-3	TRBV7-2	TGTGCCAGCACCTTGGACAGGGCCTCTGGAAACACCATATATTTT	CASTLDRASGNTIYF
-	-	13	TRBJ1-1	TRBV18	TGTGCCAGCTCACCACCTGTTAGAAGTGAAGCTTTCTTT	CASSPPVRSEAFF
TRBD1	-	16	TRBJ1-6	TRBV7-6	TGTGCCAGCAGCTTACTGGGACAGGGCATAGATTCACCCCTCCACTTT	CASSLLGQGIDSPLHF
-	-	13	TRBJ1-2	TRBV28	TGTGCCAGCAGTTCTGAGAGGCCCAATGGCTACACCTTC	CASSSERPNGYTF
-	-	16	TRBJ2-5	TRBV2	TGTGCCAGCACCGAACAGGGGGGGTTAGGATTGGAGACCCAGTACTTC	CASTEQGGLGLETQYF
-	-	14	TRBJ1-1	TRBV29-1	TGCAGCGCTGGTTGGGACCTTAAGAACACTGAAGCTTTCTTT	CSAGWDLKNTEAFF
-	-	12	TRBJ1-1	TRBV15	TGTGCCACCAGCAGCGAGTATGGAGAAGCTTTCTTT	CATSSEYGEAFF
TRBD1	-	13	TRBJ1-6	TRBV6-1	TGTGCCAGCAGTGAACGGGACAGGATGCCCCTCCACTTT	CASSERDRMPLHF
-	-	14	TRBJ1-5	TRBV24-1	TGTGCCACCAGTGCAAAGGGGGGGAATCAGCCCCAGCATTTT	CATSAKGGNQPQHF
-	-	14	TRBJ1-1	TRBV6-4	TGTGCCAGCATCCAGGGTGCGGGGTACACTGAAGCTTTCTTT	CASIQGAGYTEAFF
TRBD1	-	16	TRBJ1-1	TRBV5-6	TGTGCCAGCAGCTCCCTGAGAACAGGGGGAGGGACTGAAGCTTTCTTT	CASSSLRTGGGTEAFF
-	-	13	TRBJ1-1	TRBV4-1	TGCGCCAGCAGCCAAGATGCTTTGGCGGAAGCTTTCTTT	CASSQDALAEAFF
-	-	16	TRBJ1-3	TRBV2	TGTGCCAGCAGTGAAGTAGGGCAGGCGGCTGGAAACACCATATATTTT	CASSEVGQAAGNTIYF
TRBD1	once	14	TRBJ1-3	TRBV5-4	TGTGCCAGCAGCCCGGACAGGGGGGGAAACACCATATATTTT	CASSPDRGGNTIYF
-	-	13	TRBJ2-6	TRBV24-1	TGTGCCACCAGTCAGTCTGGGGCCAACGTCCTGACTTTC	CATSQSGANVLTF
-	-	16	TRBJ2-7	TRBV6-5	TGTGCCAGCAGTTACTCCCAGGGAGGGGGACCCTACGAGCAGTACTTC	CASSYSQGGGPYEQYF
TRBD2	-	16	TRBJ2-3	TRBV5-4	TGTGCCAGCAGCCCCCAACTAGCGGGGGGGGCAGATACGCAGTATTTT	CASSPQLAGGADTQYF
-	-	17	TRBJ2-7	TRBV24-1	TGTGCCACCAGTGGAAAGACACTATTCTGGGACACCTACGAGCAGTACTTC	CATSGKTLFWDTYEQYF
TRBD1	-	15	TRBJ2-1	TRBV6-5	TGTGCCAAAGGGCCTAGGGACAGCTCCTACAATGAGCAGTTCTTC	CAKGPRDSSYNEQFF
TRBD1	-	14	TRBJ2-7	TRBV4-1	TGCGCCAGCAGCCAAGGGGACAGGGACTACGAGCAGTACTTC	CASSQGDRDYEQYF
TRBD1	-	17	TRBJ2-1	TRBV15	TGTGCCACCAGCAGCGGGGGTATACAGGGGGCCTACAATGAGCAGTTCTTC	CATSSGGIQGAYNEQFF
-	-	12	TRBJ2-2	TRBV4-2	TGTGCCAGCAGTCATGTAACCGGGGAGCTGTTTTTT	CASSHVTGELFF
-	-	13	TRBJ1-2	TRBV7-2	TGTGCCAGCAGCTCAATAGGGGGGCATGGCTACACCTTC	CASSSIGGHGYTF
-	-	16	TRBJ2-2	TRBV19	TGTGCCAGTAGTATAGCGCCGGGGACAAACACCGGGGAGCTGTTTTTT	CASSIAPGTNTGELFF
-	-	15	TRBJ2-3	TRBV6-5	TGTGCCAGCAGTTACTCGTTTGGATCCACAGATACGCAGTATTTT	CASSYSFGSTDTQYF
TRBD1	-	14	TRBJ1-5	TRBV7-2	TGTGCCAGCAGCTTATCCGGGACAGATCAGCCCCAGCATTTT	CASSLSGTDQPQHF
TRBD1	-	14	TRBJ2-7	TRBV6-5	TGTGCCAGCAGCCCAGGGACAGGGAGGGATGAGCAGTACTTC	CASSPGTGRDEQYF
-	-	14	TRBJ2-5	TRBV24-1	TGTGCCACCAGTGATTTTACGAAACAAGAGACCCAGTACTTC	CATSDFTKQETQYF
-	-	14	TRBJ1-1	TRBV5-1	TGCGCCAGCAGCACGGTAACAGAGAACACTGAAGCTTTCTTT	CASSTVTENTEAFF
TRBD1	few	13	TRBJ1-6	TRBV6-5	TGTGCCAGCAGGGACAGGGGGAATTCACCCCTCCACTTT	CASRDRGNSPLHF
-	-	12	TRBJ1-1	TRBV7-9	TGTGCCAGCAGCTTATTAGGGACTGAAGCTTTCTTT	CASSLLGTEAFF
TRBD1	-	16	TRBJ2-6	TRBV2	TGTGCCAGCAGCCCACAGGGGGTCGGTGGGGCCAACGTCCTGACTTTC	CASSPQGVGGANVLTF
TRBD2	-	15	TRBJ2-1	TRBV10-2	TGCGCCAGCAGTCAGACTAGCGGGGGCAAAAATGAGCAGTTCTTC	CASSQTSGGKNEQFF
-	-	13	TRBJ1-5	TRBV12-3/TRBV12-4	TGTGCCAGCAGTTTAAGGGAGGTACAGCCCCAGCATTTT	CASSLREVQPQHF
-	-	16	TRBJ1-1	TRBV21-1	TGTGCCAGCAGGCACATATTATACACAATTCGCACTGAAGCTTTCTTT	CASRHILYTIRTEAFF
-	-	14	TRBJ1-3	TRBV19	TGTGCCAGTATGACAGCTTACTCTGGAAACACCATATATTTT	CASMTAYSGNTIYF
-	-	16	TRBJ1-1	TRBV6-5	TGTGCCAGCAGTTACCCCCAAAGGCAGGGATACACTGAAGCTTTCTTT	CASSYPQRQGYTEAFF
TRBD2	once	17	TRBJ2-5	TRBV3-1/TRBV3-2	TGTGCCAGCAGCCAAGATCGTAGCGGGATAGGTGGGGAGACCCAGTACTTC	CASSQDRSGIGGETQYF
TRBD1	-	16	TRBJ1-5	TRBV7-8	TGTGCCAGCAGTCACAGGGGGCTTTGGAGCAATCAGCCCCAGCATTTT	CASSHRGLWSNQPQHF
TRBD1	-	15	TRBJ1-6	TRBV27	TGTGCCAGCAGTTTACAGTCGGACAGGGGATCACCCCTCCACTTT	CASSLQSDRGSPLHF
TRBD1	once	14	TRBJ1-1	TRBV28	TGTGCCAGCACCGTAGGGACAGGTAGGACTGAAGCTTTCTTT	CASTVGTGRTEAFF
-	-	14	TRBJ2-2	TRBV7-2	TGTGCCAGCCGGCCCGCGGTGAACACCGGGGAGCTGTTTTTT	CASRPAVNTGELFF
TRBD1	-	15	TRBJ2-7	TRBV5-1	TGCGCCAGCAACCGGGACAGCCCTAACCCCTACGAGCAGTACTTC	CASNRDSPNPYEQYF
-	-	15	TRBJ1-5	TRBV5-1	TGCGCCAGCAGCTTAGACGGGAACCCGAATCAGCCCCAGCATTTT	CASSLDGNPNQPQHF